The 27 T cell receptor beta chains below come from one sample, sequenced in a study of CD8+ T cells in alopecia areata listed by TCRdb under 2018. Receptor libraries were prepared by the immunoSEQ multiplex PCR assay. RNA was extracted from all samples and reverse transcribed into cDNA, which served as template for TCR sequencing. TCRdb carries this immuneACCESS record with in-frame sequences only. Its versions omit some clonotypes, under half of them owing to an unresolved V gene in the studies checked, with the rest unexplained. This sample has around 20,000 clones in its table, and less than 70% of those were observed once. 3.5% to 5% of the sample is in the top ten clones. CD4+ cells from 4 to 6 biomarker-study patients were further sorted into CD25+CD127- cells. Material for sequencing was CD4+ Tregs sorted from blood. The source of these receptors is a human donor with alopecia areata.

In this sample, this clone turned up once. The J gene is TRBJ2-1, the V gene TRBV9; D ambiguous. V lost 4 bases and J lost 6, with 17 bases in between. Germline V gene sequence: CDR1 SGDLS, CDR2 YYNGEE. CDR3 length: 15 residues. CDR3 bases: TGTGCCAGCAGCCCTAGACTTACTACCGGCAATGAGCAGTTCTTC. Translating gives CASSPRLTTGNEQFF.

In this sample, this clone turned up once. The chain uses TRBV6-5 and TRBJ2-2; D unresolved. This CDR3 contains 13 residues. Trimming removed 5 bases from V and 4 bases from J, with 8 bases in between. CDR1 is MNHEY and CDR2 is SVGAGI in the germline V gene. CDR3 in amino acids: CASSLRPTGELFF. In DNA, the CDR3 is TGTGCCAGCAGTCTCCGACCCACCGGGGAGCTGTTTTTT.

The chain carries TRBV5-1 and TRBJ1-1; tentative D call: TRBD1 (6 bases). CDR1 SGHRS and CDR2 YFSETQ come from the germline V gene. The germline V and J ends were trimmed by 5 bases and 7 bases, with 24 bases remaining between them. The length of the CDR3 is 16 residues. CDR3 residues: CASRKTGSFGFLEAFF. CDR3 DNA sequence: TGCGCCAGCAGGAAGACAGGAAGTTTTGGTTTTCTTGAAGCTTTCTTT. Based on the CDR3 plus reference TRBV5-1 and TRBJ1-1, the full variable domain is KAGVTQTPRYLIKTRGQQVTLSCSPISGHRSVSWYQQTPGQGLQFLFEYFSETQRNKGNFPGRFSGRQFSNSRSEMNVSTLELGDSALYLCASRKTGSFGFLEAFFGQGTRLTVV.

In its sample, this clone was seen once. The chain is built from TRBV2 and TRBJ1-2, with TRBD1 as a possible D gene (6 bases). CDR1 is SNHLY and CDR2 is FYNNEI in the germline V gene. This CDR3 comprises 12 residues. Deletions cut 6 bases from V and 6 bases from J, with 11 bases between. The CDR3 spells CASSPDSDGYTF. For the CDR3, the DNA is TGTGCCAGCAGCCCGGACAGTGATGGCTACACCTTC.

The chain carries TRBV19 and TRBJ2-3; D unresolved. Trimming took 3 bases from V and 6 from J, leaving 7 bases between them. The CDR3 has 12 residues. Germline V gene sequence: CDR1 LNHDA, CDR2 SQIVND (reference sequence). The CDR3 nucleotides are TGTGCCAGTAGTATGAAGAAGGATACGCAGTATTTT. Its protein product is CASSMKKDTQYF.

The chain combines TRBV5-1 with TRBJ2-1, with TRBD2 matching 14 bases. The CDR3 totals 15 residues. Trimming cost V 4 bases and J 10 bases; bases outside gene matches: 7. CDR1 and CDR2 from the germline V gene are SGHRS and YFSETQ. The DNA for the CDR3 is TGCGCCAGCAGCCCGGGACTAGCGGGAGTTTGGGAGCAGTTCTTC. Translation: CASSPGLAGVWEQFF. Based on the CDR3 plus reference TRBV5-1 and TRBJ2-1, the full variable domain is KAGVTQTPRYLIKTRGQQVTLSCSPISGHRSVSWYQQTPGQGLQFLFEYFSETQRNKGNFPGRFSGRQFSNSRSEMNVSTLELGDSALYLCASSPGLAGVWEQFFGPGTRLTVL.

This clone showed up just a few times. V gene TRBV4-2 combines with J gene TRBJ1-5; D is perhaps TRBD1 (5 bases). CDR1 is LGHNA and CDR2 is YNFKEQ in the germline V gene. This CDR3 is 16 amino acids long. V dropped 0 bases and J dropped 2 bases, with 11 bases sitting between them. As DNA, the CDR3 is TGTGCCAGCAGCCAAGAGGGACCGGCGGGCAATCAGCCCCAGCATTTT. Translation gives CASSQEGPAGNQPQHF.

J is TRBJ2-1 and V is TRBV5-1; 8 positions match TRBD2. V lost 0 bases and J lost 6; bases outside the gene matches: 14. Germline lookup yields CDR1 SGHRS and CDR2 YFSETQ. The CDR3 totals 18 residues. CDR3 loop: CASSLAPSPLGGGNEQFF. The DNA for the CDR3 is TGCGCCAGCAGCTTGGCACCCTCCCCACTCGGGGGGGGCAATGAGCAGTTCTTC.

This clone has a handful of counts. CDR3 sequence: CASSPTNLLSGELFF. Here the CDR3 DNA reads TGTGCCAGCAGTCCGACCAACCTCTTAAGCGGGGAGCTGTTTTTT. J is TRBJ2-2 and V is TRBV6-1; D is undetermined. The CDR3 contains 15 residues. The germline CDR1 and CDR2 sequences are MNHNS and SASEGT. The V end lost 5 bases, the J end lost 7 bases, and 17 bases lay between the germline ends.

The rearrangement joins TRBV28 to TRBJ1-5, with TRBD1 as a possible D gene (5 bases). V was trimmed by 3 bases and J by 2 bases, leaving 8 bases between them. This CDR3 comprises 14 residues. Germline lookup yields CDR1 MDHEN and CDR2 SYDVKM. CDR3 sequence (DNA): TGTGCCAGCAGTTTGAGGGGACGCAATCAGCCCCAGCATTTT. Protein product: CASSLRGRNQPQHF.

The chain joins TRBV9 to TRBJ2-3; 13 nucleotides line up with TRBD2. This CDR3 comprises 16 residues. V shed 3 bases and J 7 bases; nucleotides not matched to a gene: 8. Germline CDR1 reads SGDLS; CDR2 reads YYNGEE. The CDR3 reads CASSASLAGGPNTQYF. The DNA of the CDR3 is TGTGCCAGCAGCGCCTCACTAGCGGGGGGGCCGAATACGCAGTATTTT.

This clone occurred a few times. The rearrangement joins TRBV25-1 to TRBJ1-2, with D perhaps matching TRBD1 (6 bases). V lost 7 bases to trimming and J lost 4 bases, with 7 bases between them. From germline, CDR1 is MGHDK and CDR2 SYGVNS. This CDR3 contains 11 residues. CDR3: CASKGGYGYTF. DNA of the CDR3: TGTGCCAGCAAGGGGGGCTATGGCTACACCTTC.

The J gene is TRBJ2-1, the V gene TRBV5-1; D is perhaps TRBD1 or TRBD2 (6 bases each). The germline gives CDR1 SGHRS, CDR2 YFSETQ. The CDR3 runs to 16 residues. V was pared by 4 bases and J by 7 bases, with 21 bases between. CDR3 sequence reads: CASSPMTGAGRNEQFF. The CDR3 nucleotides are TGCGCCAGCAGCCCTATGACAGGCGCGGGGAGGAATGAGCAGTTCTTC.

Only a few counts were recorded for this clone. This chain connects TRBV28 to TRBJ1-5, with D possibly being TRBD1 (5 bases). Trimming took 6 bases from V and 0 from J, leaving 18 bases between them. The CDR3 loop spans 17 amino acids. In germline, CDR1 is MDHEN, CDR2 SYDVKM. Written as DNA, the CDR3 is TGTGCCAGCAGCCATAAGTGGGGGAGTTCTAGCAATCAGCCCCAGCATTTT. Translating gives CASSHKWGSSSNQPQHF.

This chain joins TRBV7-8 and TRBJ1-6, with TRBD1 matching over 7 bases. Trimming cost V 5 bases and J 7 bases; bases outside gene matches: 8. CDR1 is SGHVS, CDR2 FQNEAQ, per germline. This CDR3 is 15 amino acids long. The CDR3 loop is CASSPRQGANSPLHF. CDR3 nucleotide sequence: TGTGCCAGCAGCCCGCGACAGGGAGCAAATTCACCCCTCCACTTT.

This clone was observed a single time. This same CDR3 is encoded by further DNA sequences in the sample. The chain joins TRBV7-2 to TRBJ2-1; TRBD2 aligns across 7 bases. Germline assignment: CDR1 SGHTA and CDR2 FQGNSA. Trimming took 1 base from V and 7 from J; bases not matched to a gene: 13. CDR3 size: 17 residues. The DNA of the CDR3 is TGTGCCAGCAGCTTAGACCGCGGGAGTTGGGGTCGGAATGAGCAGTTCTTC. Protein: CASSLDRGSWGRNEQFF.

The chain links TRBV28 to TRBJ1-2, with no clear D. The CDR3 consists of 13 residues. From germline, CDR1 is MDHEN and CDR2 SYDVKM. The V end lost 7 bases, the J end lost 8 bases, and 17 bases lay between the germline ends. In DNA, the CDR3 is TGTGCCAGCACGTCCGAGGGCAATAAAGGCTACACCTTC. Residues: CASTSEGNKGYTF.

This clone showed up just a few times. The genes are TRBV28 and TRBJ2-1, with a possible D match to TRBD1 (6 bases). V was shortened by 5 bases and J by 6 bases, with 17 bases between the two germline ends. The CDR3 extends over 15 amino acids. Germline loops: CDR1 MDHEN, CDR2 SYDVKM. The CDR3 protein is CASSPLGGASNEQFF. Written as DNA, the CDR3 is TGTGCCAGCAGTCCCCTAGGGGGAGCATCCAATGAGCAGTTCTTC.

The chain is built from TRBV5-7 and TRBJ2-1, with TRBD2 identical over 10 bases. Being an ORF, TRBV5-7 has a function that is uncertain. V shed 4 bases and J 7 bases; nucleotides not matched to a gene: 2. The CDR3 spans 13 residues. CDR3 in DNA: TGTGCCAGCAGCCTGGGACTAGCGAATGAGCAGTTCTTC. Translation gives CASSLGLANEQFF.

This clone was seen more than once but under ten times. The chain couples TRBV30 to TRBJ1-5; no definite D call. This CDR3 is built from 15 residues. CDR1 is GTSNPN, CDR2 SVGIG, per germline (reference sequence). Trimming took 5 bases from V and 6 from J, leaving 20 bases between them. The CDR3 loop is CAWVPGTGPGQPQHF. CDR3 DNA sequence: TGTGCCTGGGTCCCTGGTACGGGTCCCGGTCAGCCCCAGCATTTT.

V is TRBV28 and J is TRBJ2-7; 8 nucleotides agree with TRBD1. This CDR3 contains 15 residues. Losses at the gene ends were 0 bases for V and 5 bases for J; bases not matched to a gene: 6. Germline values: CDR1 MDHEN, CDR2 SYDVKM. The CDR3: CASSLWAGGKHEQYF. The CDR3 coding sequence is TGTGCCAGCAGTTTATGGGCAGGGGGCAAGCACGAGCAGTACTTC.

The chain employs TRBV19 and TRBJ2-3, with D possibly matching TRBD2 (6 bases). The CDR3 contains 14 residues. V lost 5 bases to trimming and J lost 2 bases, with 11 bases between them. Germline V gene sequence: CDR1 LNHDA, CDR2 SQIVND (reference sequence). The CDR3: CASSRGTVTDTQYF. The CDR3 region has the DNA TGTGCCAGTAGTCGTGGGACTGTCACAGATACGCAGTATTTT.

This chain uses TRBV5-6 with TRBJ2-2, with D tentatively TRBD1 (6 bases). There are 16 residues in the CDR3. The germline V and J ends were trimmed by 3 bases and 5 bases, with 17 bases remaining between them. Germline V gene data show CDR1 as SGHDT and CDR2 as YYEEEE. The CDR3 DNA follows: TGTGCCAGCAGCTCTTTGACAGGATCCAATACCGGGGAGCTGTTTTTT. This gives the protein CASSSLTGSNTGELFF.

The CDR3 loop is CASSALRGQSSYNEQFF. The CDR3 DNA is TGCGCCAGCAGTGCCCTCCGGGGGCAAAGCTCCTACAATGAGCAGTTCTTC. The chain joins TRBV10-1 to TRBJ2-1; tentatively, D is TRBD1 or TRBD2 (6 bases each). CDR3 length: 17 amino acids. The germline CDR1 and CDR2 sequences are WNHNN and SYGVQD (reference sequence). Deletions cut 4 bases from V and 0 bases from J, with 16 bases between.

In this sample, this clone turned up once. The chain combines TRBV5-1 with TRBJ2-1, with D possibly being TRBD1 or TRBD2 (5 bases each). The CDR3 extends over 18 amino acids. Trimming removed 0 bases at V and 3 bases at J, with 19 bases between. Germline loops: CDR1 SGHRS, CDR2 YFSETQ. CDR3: CASSLAAKAGRFYNEQFF. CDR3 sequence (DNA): TGCGCCAGCAGCTTGGCCGCGAAGGCAGGGAGATTCTACAATGAGCAGTTCTTC.

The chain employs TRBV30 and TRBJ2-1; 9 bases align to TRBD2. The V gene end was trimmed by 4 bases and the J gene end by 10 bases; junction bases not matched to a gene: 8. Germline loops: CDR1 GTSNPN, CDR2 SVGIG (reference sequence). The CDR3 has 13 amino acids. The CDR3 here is CAWNRVAGDEQFF. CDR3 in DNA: TGTGCCTGGAACCGAGTAGCGGGAGACGAGCAGTTCTTC.

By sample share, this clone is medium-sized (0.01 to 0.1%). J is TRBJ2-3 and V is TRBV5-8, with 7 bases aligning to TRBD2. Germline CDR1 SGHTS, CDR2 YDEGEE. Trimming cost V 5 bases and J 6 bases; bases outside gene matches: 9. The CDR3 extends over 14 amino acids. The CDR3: CASREPGGVDTQYF. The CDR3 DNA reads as TGTGCCAGCAGGGAACCGGGAGGTGTTGATACGCAGTATTTT.